What follows are 16 T cell receptor beta chains derived from one specimen sequenced in a study of human T cells and chemical hapten exposure. Stated time point: patch test 3, about 24 weeks after DPC sensitization. The treatment: therapeutic diphenylcyclopropenone sensitization with weekly scalp DPC. One entry per CDR3 protein results from TCRdb running MiXCR on the RACE reads. Of about 71,000 distinct CDR3 sequences listed, approximately 10% are singletons. This specimen was whole blood, taken in connection with sensitization to the hapten diphenylcyclopropenone (DPC). The receptor set was obtained from a woman aged 50 to 65 with alopecia areata. Some clones in this sample may be carry-over from other donors' samples.

In this sample, this clonotype turned up a few times. The chain employs TRBV7-8 and TRBJ2-1; 8 bases line up with TRBD2. Looked up from germline, CDR1 is SGHVS and CDR2 is FQNEAQ. This CDR3 has 16 residues. V gave up 5 bases and J gave up 2 bases; unmatched junction bases: 8. The CDR3 nucleotides are TGTGCCAGCAGCGACCGGCGGGGGGTTACCTACAATGAGCAGTTCTTC. Protein sequence: CASSDRRGVTYNEQFF.

About this clonotype itself: A much larger clone differs by one base, so this may be a read error. This chain links TRBV12-3 or TRBV12-4 with TRBJ2-3; the D call may be TRBD1 or TRBD2 (7 bases each). Trimming removed 7 bases at V and 2 bases at J, with 22 bases between. The CDR3 loop spans 17 amino acids. This CDR3 reads CASKGGLGGSDTDTQYF. The DNA of the CDR3 is TGTGCCAGCAAAGGGGGCCTCGGGGGGTCGGACACAGATACGCAGTATTTT.

Remarks on this clonotype: One junction end disagrees with the germline gene, perhaps due to a read error. The rearrangement joins TRBV5-1 to TRBJ2-5; 7 nucleotides agree with TRBD1. The CDR3 runs to 15 residues. Germline CDR1 SGHRS, CDR2 YFSETQ. CDR3 region: CVSSPGDSFPETQYF. The CDR3 nucleotides read TGCGTCAGCAGCCCCGGGGACAGCTTCCCGGAGACCCAGTACTTC. The full variable domain, in which reference TRBV5-1 and TRBJ2-5 provide the parts outside the CDR3, is KAGVTQTPRYLIKTRGQQVTLSCSPISGHRSVSWYQQTPGQGLQFLFEYFSETQRNKGNFPGRFSGRQFSNSRSEMNVSTLELGDSALYLCVSSPGDSFPETQYFGPGTRLLVL.

The rearrangement links TRBV7-8 to TRBJ1-1, with 7 nucleotides matching TRBD1. Per the germline V gene, CDR1 is SGHVS and CDR2 is FQNEAQ. With V trimmed by 5 bases and J by 2 bases, 8 bases remained unmatched. This CDR3 contains 15 residues. The DNA of the CDR3 is TGTGCCAGCAGCGCCTGGGACAGAGCCAACACTGAAGCTTTCTTT. Amino acids: CASSAWDRANTEAFF. The full variable domain, completed using reference TRBV7-8 and TRBJ1-1, is GAGVSQSPRYKVAKRGQDVALRCDPISGHVSLFWYQQALGQGPEFLTYFQNEAQLDKSGLPSDRFFAERPEGSVSTLKIQRTQQEDSAVYLCASSAWDRANTEAFFGQGTRLTVV.

The CDR3 reads CSARRGTSGRSVLYEQYF. CDR3 in DNA: TGCAGTGCTAGACGCGGGACTAGCGGGAGGAGCGTCCTCTACGAGCAGTACTTC. The V call is TRBV20-1, the J call TRBJ2-7, with 15 positions matching TRBD2. CDR1 DFQATT and CDR2 SNEGSKA come from the germline V gene (reference sequence). Trimming at V came to 2 bases and at J to 3 bases, leaving 11 bases not matched to a gene. The length of the CDR3 is 18 residues.

In its sample, this clonotype was seen many times. This rearrangement joins TRBV20-1 to TRBJ2-4, with D perhaps matching TRBD1 (6 bases). Germline CDR1 and CDR2: DFQATT and SNEGSKA (reference sequence). CDR3 size: 15 residues. V dropped 3 bases and J dropped 5 bases, with 17 bases sitting between them. The CDR3 DNA reads as TGCAGTGCTAGCGACAGGAAAGGAGTACAAAACATTCAGTACTTC. This encodes CSASDRKGVQNIQYF.

This clonotype has a count of ten or more. This rearrangement joins TRBV6-6 to TRBJ1-6; maybe TRBD1 (5 bases). V gave up 7 bases and J gave up 6 bases, with 10 bases separating them. Germline lookup yields CDR1 MNHNY and CDR2 SVGAGI (reference sequence). This CDR3 region has 13 residues. This CDR3 reads CASNTGGNSPLHF. CDR3 coding DNA: TGTGCCAGCAACACCGGGGGTAATTCACCCCTCCACTTT.

This clonotype was recorded a few times. This sequence joins TRBV29-1 and TRBJ2-2; D may be TRBD2 (6 bases). The CDR3 loop spans 12 amino acids. Per the germline V gene, CDR1 is SQVTM and CDR2 is ANQGSEA. Trimming took off 1 base at V and 10 bases at J, with 10 bases between the two ends. The CDR3 nucleotides are TGCAGCGTTGAAGGGAAACTAGCGGAGCTGTTTTTT. Translating it yields CSVEGKLAELFF.

The rearrangement uses TRBV28 and TRBJ1-3; TRBD1 matches 7 bases. The CDR3 extends over 14 amino acids. Germline CDR1 reads MDHEN; CDR2 reads SYDVKM. V trimming: 6 bases; J trimming: 3 bases; junction bases outside the gene matches: 5. As DNA, the CDR3 is TGTGCCAGCAGAAAACAGGGGAATGGAAACACCATATATTTT. The encoded protein is CASRKQGNGNTIYF.

The sample holds many counts of this clonotype. V and J are TRBV24-1 and TRBJ2-1, with a weak D call TRBD1 (6 bases). V gave up 4 bases and J gave up 2 bases, with 11 bases separating them. The CDR3 has 15 residues. Germline assignment: CDR1 KGHDR and CDR2 SFDVKD. The CDR3 sequence: CATSDLRDTYNEQFF. The CDR3, as DNA: TGTGCCACCAGTGACCTTAGGGACACCTACAATGAGCAGTTCTTC.

This clonotype came up a few times. The J gene is TRBJ2-3, the V gene TRBV23-1; no clear D. TRBV23-1 is flagged as an ORF with uncertain function. V was trimmed by 2 bases and J by 2 bases, leaving 8 bases between them. This CDR3 is 14 amino acids long. CDR3 region: CASSQAGVTDTQYF. The CDR3 DNA follows: TGCGCCAGCAGTCAAGCTGGGGTCACAGATACGCAGTATTTT.

This clonotype was detected only a few times. V gene TRBV29-1 combines with J gene TRBJ1-1, with 8 bases matching TRBD1. This CDR3 has 13 residues. Germline loops: CDR1 SQVTM, CDR2 ANQGSEA. Written as DNA, the CDR3 is TGCAGTGGCGGGGGACAGGAGAACACTGAAGCTTTCTTT. Translating gives CSGGGQENTEAFF.

This clonotype was seen many times. The chain combines TRBV6-2 or TRBV6-3 with TRBJ1-2; 9 bases agree with TRBD1. This CDR3 spans 14 amino acids. Trimming removed 2 bases from V and 2 bases from J; junction bases left unmatched: 0. The V gene's germline CDR1 is MNHEY and CDR2 SVGEGT. The CDR3 protein is CASSYGQGNYGYTF. CDR3 nucleotides: TGTGCCAGCAGTTACGGACAGGGGAACTATGGCTACACCTTC.

The table lists this clonotype with many counts. The V call is TRBV6-1, the J call TRBJ2-1; no clear D gene. The germline CDR1 and CDR2 sequences are MNHNS and SASEGT. Trimming cost V 8 bases and J 2 bases, with 13 bases left between them. There are 14 residues in the CDR3. CDR3 DNA sequence: TGTGCCAGCCTCACGCAGCCAGCCTACAATGAGCAGTTCTTC. This encodes CASLTQPAYNEQFF.

This clonotype appeared many times. The chain links TRBV20-1 to TRBJ2-3; possible D gene TRBD1, 6 bases. The CDR3 consists of 16 residues. Germline CDR1 is DFQATT and CDR2 is SNEGSKA (reference sequence). V lost 0 bases, J lost 4 bases, and 17 bases lay in between. For the CDR3, the DNA is TGCAGTGCTAGAGATCGTGGGGGTTCAGGGGCAGATACGCAGTATTTT. It encodes CSARDRGGSGADTQYF.

This clonotype showed up many times. The chain carries TRBV9 and TRBJ2-3; tentatively, D is TRBD1 (5 bases). The germline gives CDR1 SGDLS, CDR2 YYNGEE. Trimming pared 4 bases from V and 2 bases from J, leaving 14 bases between. This CDR3 contains 15 residues. The CDR3 region is CASSIFDSITDTQYF. DNA of the CDR3: TGTGCCAGCAGCATATTTGACAGTATCACAGATACGCAGTATTTT. The full variable domain, with the rest looked up from reference TRBV9 and TRBJ2-3, is DSGVTQTPKHLITATGQRVTLRCSPRSGDLSVYWYQQSLDQGLQFLIQYYNGEERAKGNILERFSAQQFPDLHSELNLSSLELGDSALYFCASSIFDSITDTQYFGPGTRLTVL.